The 13 T cell receptor beta chains in this list originate from one sample, sequenced in a study of molecular identifiers for immune sequencing clone quantification. A single record per CDR3 protein comes from TCRdb applying MiXCR to the PCR reads. In the table there are approximately 550,000 distinct CDR3 sequences, around 25% of which are singletons. The sequenced material came from naive CD8+ T cells from blood, with Jurkat cell RNA spiked in. Subset indicated: FACS-sorted CD8+CD4-CCR7+CD45RA+ naive T cells. The receptors originated from a human donor in good health. Some libraries in this study had Jurkat cell RNA spiked in.

This clonotype was observed once. At one boundary the junction diverges from the germline segment, which might be a read error. J is TRBJ2-3 and V is TRBV11-3, with D perhaps TRBD1 or TRBD2 (5 bases each). Germline lookup yields CDR1 SGHNT and CDR2 YENEEA. The CDR3 has 14 amino acids. The CDR3: CASSSRDHTGTQYF. CDR3 in DNA: TGTGCCAGCAGCTCACGGGACCACACAGGTACGCAGTATTTT.

This clonotype was found many times. The chain is built from TRBV28 and TRBJ2-2, with TRBD2 matching 8 bases. CDR1 is MDHEN, CDR2 SYDVKM, per germline. The junction had 11 bases not matched to a gene; V was cut back by 5 bases and J by 0 bases. The CDR3 spans 18 residues. CDR3 in amino acids: CASSLIGGRYANTGELFF. Here the CDR3 DNA reads TGTGCCAGCAGTCTTATAGGCGGGAGGTACGCGAACACCGGGGAGCTGTTTTTT.

This clonotype was detected only once. A much larger clone lies a single base off, so this may be a read error. The chain couples TRBV4-1 to TRBJ1-1, with D tentatively TRBD1 (5 bases). The CDR3 has 16 residues. The germline V gene has CDR1 MGHRA and CDR2 YSYEKL. The DNA for the CDR3 is TGCGCCAGCAGCCAAGGATACAGGTACATGAACACTGGAGCTTTCTTT. Its translation: CASSQGYRYMNTGAFF.

About this clonotype: This may stem from a read error, because a much larger clone lies one nucleotide away. The chain employs TRBV20-1 and TRBJ2-1; D not certain. This CDR3 has 14 amino acids. CDR1 and CDR2 from the germline V gene are DFQATT and SNEGSKA (reference sequence). Deletions cut 1 base from V and 3 bases from J, with 10 bases between. The CDR3 region is CSARARQSYNEQFF. The CDR3 DNA reads as TGCAGTGCTAGAGCTCGGCAGAGCTACAATGAGCAGTTCTTC.

In this sample, this clonotype turned up a few times. The CDR3 here is CASATDRVGLLEQFF. The CDR3 DNA sequence: TGTGCCAGCGCCACGGACAGGGTAGGCCTGCTTGAGCAGTTCTTC. The chain employs TRBV5-4 and TRBJ2-1; 8 bases map to TRBD1. From germline, CDR1 is SGHNT and CDR2 YYREEE (reference sequence). This CDR3 region has 15 residues. J gave up 9 bases and V 7 bases, and 15 bases lay outside the gene matches.

The CDR3 DNA is TGCGCCAGCAGCCAAGATGTTGGCAACCAAGAGACCCAGTACTTC. Its protein product is CASSQDVGNQETQYF. V gene TRBV4-3 combines with J gene TRBJ2-5; no clear D gene. The CDR3 is 15 residues long. The V end lost 0 bases, the J end lost 0 bases, and 8 bases lay between the germline ends. Germline-derived CDR1 and CDR2 are LGHNA and YSLEER.

This clonotype has ten or more counts. V and J are TRBV12-3 or TRBV12-4 and TRBJ2-3; 9 bases map to TRBD2. V shed 3 bases and J 2 bases; nucleotides not matched to a gene: 3. The length of the CDR3 is 15 residues. The CDR3 protein is CASSLREGVTDTQYF. The DNA for the CDR3 is TGTGCCAGCAGTTTGCGGGAGGGGGTCACAGATACGCAGTATTTT.

The chain recombines TRBV5-6 with TRBJ2-7, with 7 positions matching TRBD1. The V and J ends lost 3 bases and 3 bases, in that order; junction bases with no gene match: 3. Germline CDR1 and CDR2: SGHDT and YYEEEE. The CDR3 covers 13 residues. CDR3 sequence reads: CASSWGQIYEQYF. The CDR3 DNA sequence: TGTGCCAGCAGCTGGGGACAGATCTACGAGCAGTACTTC.

This clonotype came up many times. A single base separates this from a much larger clone, so it may be a read error. The V gene is TRBV7-9, the J gene TRBJ2-7; D is uncertain. Germline loops: CDR1 SEHNR, CDR2 FQNEAQ (reference sequence). The CDR3 covers 11 residues. V gave up 5 bases and J gave up 2 bases, with 4 bases separating them. The CDR3 is CASSHAYEQYF. CDR3 DNA: TGTGCCAGCAGCCACGCCTACGAGCAGTACTTC.

Ten or more counts support this clonotype. V and J are TRBV30 and TRBJ2-3; no clear D. Trimming removed 1 base from V and 4 bases from J, with 18 bases in between. The CDR3 is 16 amino acids. Germline V gives CDR1 GTSNPN, CDR2 SVGIG (reference sequence). The CDR3 DNA is TGTGCCTGGAGTGAGGGTGGAGCGCCGAGGCCAGATACGCAGTATTTT. Encoded protein: CAWSEGGAPRPDTQYF.

In this sample, this clonotype turned up many times. The chain is built from TRBV2 and TRBJ1-2; D call uncertain. The V gene lost 3 bases and the J gene lost 2 bases, with 7 bases spanning the gap. Germline V CDR1 and CDR2: SNHLY, FYNNEI. This CDR3 is 13 amino acids long. This CDR3 reads CASSDSANYGYTF. CDR3 bases: TGTGCCAGCAGTGATTCGGCAAACTATGGCTACACCTTC.

The chain carries TRBV7-6 and TRBJ2-7; 7 bases agree with TRBD1. The CDR3 sequence is 16 residues long. Germline CDR1 reads SGHVS; CDR2 reads FNYEAQ. The trim removed 5 bases at V and 1 base at J, leaving 11 bases unmatched. DNA for the CDR3: TGTGCCAGCAGCCCGACAGGGACCGAATATTCCTACGAGCAGTACTTC. This encodes CASSPTGTEYSYEQYF.

Remarks on this clonotype: An end of the junction does not agree with germline; a read error may underlie this. J is TRBJ1-4 and V is TRBV6-2 or TRBV6-3; 9 bases are shared with TRBD1. The germline V gene has CDR1 MNHEY and CDR2 SVGEGT. The CDR3 sequence is 18 residues long. CDR3 region: CATESGTGNFATNEKLVF. The CDR3, as DNA: TGTGCCACCGAGTCCGGGACAGGGAACTTTGCAACTAATGAAAAACTGGTTTTT.